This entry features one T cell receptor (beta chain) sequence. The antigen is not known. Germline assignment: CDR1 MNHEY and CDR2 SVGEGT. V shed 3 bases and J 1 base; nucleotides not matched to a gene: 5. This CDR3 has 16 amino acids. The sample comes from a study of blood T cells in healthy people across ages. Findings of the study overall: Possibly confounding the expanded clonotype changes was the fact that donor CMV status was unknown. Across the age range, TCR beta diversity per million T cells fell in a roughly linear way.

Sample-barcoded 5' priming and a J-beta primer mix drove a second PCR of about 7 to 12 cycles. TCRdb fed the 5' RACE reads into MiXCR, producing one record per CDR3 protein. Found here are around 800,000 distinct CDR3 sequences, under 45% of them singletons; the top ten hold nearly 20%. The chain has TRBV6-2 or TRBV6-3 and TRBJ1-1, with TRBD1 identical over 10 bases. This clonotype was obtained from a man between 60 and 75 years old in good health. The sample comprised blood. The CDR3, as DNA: TGTGCCAGCAGTTATGGGGACAGGGGTCCGAACACTGAAGCTTTCTTT. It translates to CASSYGDRGPNTEAFF.